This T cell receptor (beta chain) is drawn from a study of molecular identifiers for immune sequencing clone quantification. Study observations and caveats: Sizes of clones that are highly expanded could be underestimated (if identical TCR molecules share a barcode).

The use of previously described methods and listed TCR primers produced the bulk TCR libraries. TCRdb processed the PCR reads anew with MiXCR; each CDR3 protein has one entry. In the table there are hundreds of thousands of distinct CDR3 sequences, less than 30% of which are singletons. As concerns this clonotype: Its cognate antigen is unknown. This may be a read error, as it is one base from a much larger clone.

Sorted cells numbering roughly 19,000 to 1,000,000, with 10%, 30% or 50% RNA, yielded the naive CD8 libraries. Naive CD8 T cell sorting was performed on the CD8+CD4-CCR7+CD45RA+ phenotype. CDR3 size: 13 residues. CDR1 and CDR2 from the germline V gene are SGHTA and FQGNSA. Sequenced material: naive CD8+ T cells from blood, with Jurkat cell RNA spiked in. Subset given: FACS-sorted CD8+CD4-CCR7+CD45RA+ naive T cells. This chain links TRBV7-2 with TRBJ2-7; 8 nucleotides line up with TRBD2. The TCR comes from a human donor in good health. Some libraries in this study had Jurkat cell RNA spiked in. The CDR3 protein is CASSSGLGYGQYF. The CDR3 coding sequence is TGTGCCAGCAGCTCGGGACTAGGCTACGGGCAGTACTTC. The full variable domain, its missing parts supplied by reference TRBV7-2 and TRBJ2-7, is GAGVSQSPSNKVTEKGKDVELRCDPISGHTALYWYRQSLGQGLEFLIYFQGNSAPDKSGLPSDRFSAERTGGSVSTLTIQRTQQEDSAVYLCASSSGLGYGQYFGPGTRLTVT.